These T cell receptor beta chains were read from a single sample in a study of blood T cell repertoires in COVID-19. Sequenced by immunoSEQ multiplex PCR; TCRdb stores in-frame clones only, minus some. Of 100,000 to 150,000 clones listed, 85% are singletons. Sequenced sample: peripheral blood. These receptors all stem from a man older than 75 with active or convalescent COVID-19. Each CDR3 is given with its conserved first and last residue. Each record gives: D gene, J gene, V gene, clone size, CDR3 protein, CDR3 DNA. A D gene is named only where the DNA matches it firmly. Clone size appears in some rows only: once, few, many, or a class for an expanded clone.

d_call: NA
j_call: TRBJ2-2
v_call: TRBV5-5
clone_size: NA
cdr3_aa: CASSLEMASVVGELFF
cdr3_nt: TGTGCCAGCAGCTTGGAGATGGCTAGCGTGGTCGGGGAGCTGTTTTTT

d_call: TRBD1
j_call: TRBJ1-2
v_call: TRBV6-6
clone_size: NA
cdr3_aa: CASSPGTVYGYTF
cdr3_nt: TGTGCCAGCAGTCCCGGGACAGTCTATGGCTACACCTTC

d_call: NA
j_call: TRBJ2-7
v_call: TRBV29-1
clone_size: NA
cdr3_aa: CSVEDRWGREQYF
cdr3_nt: TGCAGCGTTGAAGATCGGTGGGGGCGCGAGCAGTACTTC

d_call: NA
j_call: TRBJ2-1
v_call: TRBV5-4
clone_size: NA
cdr3_aa: CASSEGPDLTYNEQFF
cdr3_nt: TGTGCCAGCAGCGAGGGTCCGGACCTTACCTACAATGAGCAGTTCTTC

d_call: TRBD2
j_call: TRBJ2-5
v_call: TRBV3-1/TRBV3-2
clone_size: once
cdr3_aa: CASSQAGGETQYF
cdr3_nt: TGTGCCAGCAGTCAAGCGGGGGGGGAGACCCAGTACTTC

d_call: NA
j_call: TRBJ1-3
v_call: TRBV18
clone_size: NA
cdr3_aa: CASSPGGLTGNTIYF
cdr3_nt: TGTGCCAGCTCACCAGGCGGTTTAACTGGAAACACCATATATTTT

d_call: TRBD2
j_call: TRBJ2-5
v_call: TRBV20-1
clone_size: NA
cdr3_aa: CSASRSSGRWRETQYF
cdr3_nt: TGCAGTGCTAGTCGGTCTAGCGGGAGGTGGAGGGAGACCCAGTACTTC

d_call: NA
j_call: TRBJ1-3
v_call: TRBV29-1
clone_size: NA
cdr3_aa: CSADQAGGNTIYF
cdr3_nt: TGCAGCGCAGACCAAGCGGGAGGAAACACCATATATTTT

d_call: TRBD1
j_call: TRBJ1-1
v_call: TRBV28
clone_size: NA
cdr3_aa: CASSKDRGTEAFF
cdr3_nt: TGTGCCAGCAGTAAGGACAGGGGGACTGAAGCTTTCTTT

d_call: NA
j_call: TRBJ2-1
v_call: TRBV19
clone_size: NA
cdr3_aa: CASRESGRSYNEQFF
cdr3_nt: TGTGCCAGTAGGGAGAGCGGGCGCTCCTACAATGAGCAGTTCTTC

d_call: NA
j_call: TRBJ2-7
v_call: TRBV3-1/TRBV3-2
clone_size: NA
cdr3_aa: CASSPREIGEQYF
cdr3_nt: TGTGCCAGCAGCCCCAGGGAAATTGGCGAGCAGTACTTC

d_call: NA
j_call: TRBJ2-1
v_call: TRBV4-2
clone_size: NA
cdr3_aa: CASSREVALSSYNEQFF
cdr3_nt: TGTGCCAGCAGCCGAGAGGTAGCGCTCAGCTCCTACAATGAGCAGTTCTTC

d_call: TRBD1
j_call: TRBJ2-2
v_call: TRBV19
clone_size: once
cdr3_aa: CASSMGQGLPGELFF
cdr3_nt: TGTGCCAGTAGTATGGGACAGGGGCTCCCCGGGGAGCTGTTTTTT

d_call: NA
j_call: TRBJ2-2
v_call: TRBV7-2
clone_size: NA
cdr3_aa: CASSLRRGTGELFF
cdr3_nt: TGTGCCAGCAGCTTAAGGCGAGGCACCGGGGAGCTGTTTTTT

d_call: TRBD2
j_call: TRBJ2-1
v_call: TRBV25-1
clone_size: NA
cdr3_aa: CASMGFSGWGDEQFF
cdr3_nt: TGTGCCAGCATGGGGTTTAGCGGGTGGGGGGATGAGCAGTTCTTC

d_call: NA
j_call: TRBJ2-5
v_call: TRBV11-1
clone_size: NA
cdr3_aa: CASSLGWAKETQYF
cdr3_nt: TGTGCCAGCAGCTTAGGTTGGGCGAAAGAGACCCAGTACTTC

d_call: NA
j_call: TRBJ1-2
v_call: TRBV7-9
clone_size: NA
cdr3_aa: CASSPELGGYTF
cdr3_nt: TGTGCCAGCAGCCCCGAGCTAGGAGGCTACACCTTC

d_call: TRBD2
j_call: TRBJ2-2
v_call: TRBV7-3
clone_size: NA
cdr3_aa: CASSSGLAGISTGELFF
cdr3_nt: TGTGCCAGCAGCTCAGGACTAGCGGGGATCTCCACCGGGGAGCTGTTTTTT

d_call: TRBD2
j_call: TRBJ2-3
v_call: TRBV14
clone_size: NA
cdr3_aa: CASSQASGTQYF
cdr3_nt: TGTGCCAGCAGCCAAGCTAGCGGGACGCAGTATTTT